Presented here are 15 T cell receptor beta chains from one specimen sequenced in a study of T cell responses to AZD1222 COVID-19 vaccine. TCRdb's copy holds only in-frame clones and misses some; the assay was immunoSEQ multiplex PCR. The sample shows approximately 100,000 clones, approximately 91% of them seen only once. Sequencing used peripheral blood, obtained on day 0 of AZD1222 vaccination. The receptors originated from an adult in good health.

The CDR3 region is CASSFQGGNQPQHF. The DNA for the CDR3 is TGTGCCAGCAGCTTCCAGGGAGGCAATCAGCCCCAGCATTTT. The chain links TRBV7-2 to TRBJ1-5; D perhaps matches TRBD1 (5 bases). The CDR3 covers 14 residues. V shed 3 bases and J shed 2 bases, with 8 bases lying between them. Germline CDR1 SGHTA, CDR2 FQGNSA.

This clone has more than one count but fewer than ten. CDR3 bases: TGTGCCAGCAGCCAAGATGGGGTGGGGTCCTCCTACAATGAGCAGTTCTTC. Translating gives CASSQDGVGSSYNEQFF. The chain carries TRBV3-1 (or the pseudogene TRBV3-2) and TRBJ2-1; D is unresolved. This CDR3 is 17 amino acids long. Trimming shortened V by 0 bases and J by 0 bases, and 12 bases separated the two germline ends. Germline V gene data show CDR1 as LGHDT and CDR2 as YNNKEL (reference sequence).

The CDR3 nucleotides read TGTGCCAGCAGCTTAGTCCAGGGGTTGAGGGATGAGCAGTTCTTC. Amino acids: CASSLVQGLRDEQFF. The J gene is TRBJ2-1, the V gene TRBV7-9, with D perhaps matching TRBD1 (6 bases). Trimming took off 1 base at V and 8 bases at J, with 15 bases between the two ends. Germline assignment: CDR1 SEHNR and CDR2 FQNEAQ (reference sequence). The CDR3 loop spans 15 amino acids.

The chain couples TRBV9 to TRBJ1-2; 9 bases fit TRBD1. Trimming cost V 1 base and J 8 bases; bases outside gene matches: 6. The CDR3 totals 14 residues. The germline V gene encodes CDR1 SGDLS and CDR2 YYNGEE. CDR3 in DNA: TGTGCCAGCAGCGTAACAGGGGGCGCGTCCGGCTACACCTTC. Its protein is CASSVTGGASGYTF.

The rearrangement joins TRBV24-1 to TRBJ2-1, with TRBD2 matching 7 bases. Trimming cost V 4 bases and J 5 bases; bases outside gene matches: 7. The CDR3 loop spans 15 amino acids. Germline V lookup: CDR1 KGHDR, CDR2 SFDVKD. CDR3 sequence reads: CATSDPRAGDNEQFF. CDR3 DNA sequence: TGTGCCACCAGTGACCCCCGCGCGGGGGACAATGAGCAGTTCTTC.

The V gene is TRBV2, the J gene TRBJ2-6, with D maybe TRBD2 (5 bases). The CDR3 spans 14 residues. The germline V and J ends were trimmed by 9 bases and 2 bases, with 11 bases remaining between them. CDR1 and CDR2 (germline): SNHLY, FYNNEI. CDR3: CARLRAPGANVLTF. CDR3 DNA: TGTGCCAGATTGCGGGCCCCTGGGGCCAACGTCCTGACTTTC.

The genes are TRBV10-1 and TRBJ2-3, with D perhaps TRBD2 (5 bases). Between the trimmed V and J ends, which lost 1 base and 0 bases, there was a span of 8 bases. This CDR3 has 15 amino acids. Per germline, CDR1 WNHNN and CDR2 SYGVQD (reference sequence). This CDR3 reads CASSEFRTSTDTQYF. The CDR3 nucleotides are TGCGCCAGCAGTGAGTTTAGGACTAGCACAGATACGCAGTATTTT.

The J gene is TRBJ2-7, the V gene TRBV6-7; possibly TRBD1 or TRBD2 for D (5 bases each). TRBV6-7 is identified as an open reading frame with a role that is uncertain. The CDR3 extends over 16 amino acids. V dropped 5 bases and J dropped 3 bases, with 20 bases sitting between them. DNA of the CDR3: TGTGCCAGCAGTAATCTACCGGGACGACCTTACTACGAGCAGTACTTC. This gives the protein CASSNLPGRPYYEQYF.

The chain couples TRBV19 to TRBJ1-5, with D possibly matching TRBD1 (5 bases). Germline V CDR1 and CDR2: LNHDA, SQIVND (reference sequence). Trimming took off 1 base at V and 7 bases at J, with 8 bases between the two ends. This CDR3 has 13 amino acids. CDR3 sequence (DNA): TGTGCCAGTAGTATAGGGGGGTACCAGCCCCAGCATTTT. This sequence encodes CASSIGGYQPQHF.

The genes are TRBV13 and TRBJ2-5; D gene unclear. In germline, CDR1 is PRHDT, CDR2 FYEKMQ (reference sequence). The CDR3 totals 15 residues. V shed 3 bases and J shed 0 bases, with 11 bases lying between them. As DNA, the CDR3 is TGTGCCAGCAGCTTGCGTAACCGGTACCAAGAGACCCAGTACTTC. Amino acid sequence: CASSLRNRYQETQYF.

The table lists this clone with a count of one. This sequence joins TRBV19 and TRBJ1-6; D remains ambiguous. In germline, CDR1 is LNHDA, CDR2 SQIVND (reference sequence). Trimming shortened V by 7 bases and J by 0 bases, and 10 bases separated the two germline ends. The CDR3 extends over 15 amino acids. CDR3 amino acids: CASTSRNSYNSPLHF. The CDR3 nucleotides are TGTGCCAGTACCTCCAGGAACTCCTATAATTCACCCCTCCACTTT.

The chain is built from TRBV13 and TRBJ2-7, with TRBD1 matching 9 bases. V lost 5 bases to trimming and J lost 4 bases; unmatched junction nucleotides: 9. Germline V gives CDR1 PRHDT, CDR2 FYEKMQ (reference sequence). CDR3 length: 15 residues. CDR3 in DNA: TGTGCCAGCAGCGAAGGAGACAGGGGGGGATACGAGCAGTACTTC. Translation: CASSEGDRGGYEQYF.

The chain is built from TRBV5-1 and TRBJ1-4, with D possibly TRBD1 on 6 matching bases. CDR1 SGHRS and CDR2 YFSETQ come from the germline V gene. Trimming took off 1 base at V and 8 bases at J, with 9 bases between the two ends. This CDR3 contains 13 residues. The CDR3 DNA reads as TGCGCCAGCAGCTTGAGGACAGCCGAAAAACTGTTTTTT. This sequence encodes CASSLRTAEKLFF.

The sample holds one count of this clone. The V gene is TRBV7-3, the J gene TRBJ2-6, with TRBD2 as a possible D gene (7 bases). Trimming left V 5 bases short and J 4 bases short, with 21 bases between. The CDR3 runs to 18 residues. CDR1 is SGHTA and CDR2 is FQGTGA in the germline V gene. The CDR3 loop is CASSPVPRGAGGANVLTF. CDR3 nucleotide sequence: TGTGCCAGCAGCCCCGTGCCCCGGGGGGCTGGGGGGGCCAACGTCCTGACTTTC.

A remark on this clone: Likely a read error: the CDR3 ends without its conserved phenylalanine or tryptophan. This chain joins TRBV27 and TRBJ1-6; unclear D gene. Trimming pared 6 bases from V and 0 bases from J, leaving 9 bases between. This CDR3 has 15 amino acids. Germline V gives CDR1 MNHEY, CDR2 SMNVEV (reference sequence). The DNA for the CDR3 is TGTGCCAGCAGAGCCCCCGACTCCTATAATTCACCCCTCCACCTT. The encoded protein is CASRAPDSYNSPLHL.